This T cell receptor beta chain was profiled in a study of cytomegalovirus exposure and HLA in healthy donors. On this clone: The target antigen is unknown.

Study conclusions and caveats: Under in vitro conditions, a few CMV-associated chains were confirmed as specific for CMV antigens.

V lost 3 bases to trimming and J lost 5 bases, with 13 bases between them. The CDR3 is 14 amino acids. The germline gives CDR1 SGHTA, CDR2 FQGTGA. The table came from immunoSEQ multiplex PCR; TCRdb's copy has only in-frame clones and leaves some out. This table has over 150,000 clones, 86% appearing once. The sequenced material came from PBMCs. This TCR derives from a man between 18 and 35 years old in good health and CMV-seropositive. V and J are TRBV7-3 and TRBJ1-1; D is perhaps TRBD1 (6 bases). The CDR3, as DNA: TGTGCCAGCAGCTTTGGCGGGGGGCAAACTGAAGCTTTCTTT. Its protein product is CASSFGGGQTEAFF.